The present T cell receptor (beta chain) was sequenced within a study of CD8 T cells in Susac syndrome. Random hexamers were used to reverse transcribe an amount of 0.5 to 1 ug RNA. Multiplex PCR with immunoSEQ amplified the TCR beta CDR3 across 54 Vbeta and 13 Jbeta. TCRdb itself ran the immunoSEQ multiplex PCR reads through MiXCR, one entry per CDR3 protein. The sample consists of approximately 170,000 distinct CDR3 sequences, just under 95% of them appearing once. Sequencing of TCR beta was carried out in blood CD8+ and CD4+ T cells. While serving as controls, healthy donors were matched for age and sex. The V gene's germline CDR1 is DFQATT and CDR2 SNEGSKA (reference sequence). Trimming shortened V by 3 bases and J by 4 bases, and 6 bases separated the two germline ends. This CDR3 contains 11 residues.

The V gene is TRBV20-1, the J gene TRBJ1-1; the D is unclear. Input material: CD4+ T cells from PBMCs. The clonotype originates from a human donor in good health. The CDR3 region is CSASKGTEAFF. Here the CDR3 DNA reads TGCAGTGCTAGTAAGGGCACTGAAGCTTTCTTT.